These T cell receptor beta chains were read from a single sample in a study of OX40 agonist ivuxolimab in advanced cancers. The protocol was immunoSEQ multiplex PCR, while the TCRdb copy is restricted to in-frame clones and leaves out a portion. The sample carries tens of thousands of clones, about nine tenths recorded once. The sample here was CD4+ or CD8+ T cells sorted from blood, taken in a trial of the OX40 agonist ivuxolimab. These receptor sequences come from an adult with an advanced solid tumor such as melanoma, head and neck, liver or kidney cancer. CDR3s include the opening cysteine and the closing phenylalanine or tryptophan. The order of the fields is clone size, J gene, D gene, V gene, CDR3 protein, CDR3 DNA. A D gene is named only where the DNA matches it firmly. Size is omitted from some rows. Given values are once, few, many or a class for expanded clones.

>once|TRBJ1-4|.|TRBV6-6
CASSYSMYTTNEKLFF
TGTGCCAGCAGTTACTCGATGTACACAACTAATGAAAAACTGTTTTTT
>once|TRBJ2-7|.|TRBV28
CASSFQNGPPPYEQYF
TGTGCCAGCAGTTTCCAAAACGGGCCTCCCCCCTACGAGCAGTACTTC
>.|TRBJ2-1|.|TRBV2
CASRGGGGAYNEQFF
TGTGCCAGCAGGGGGGGCGGTGGGGCCTACAATGAGCAGTTCTTC
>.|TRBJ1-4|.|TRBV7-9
CASSLASGGNEKLFF
TGTGCCAGCAGCTTAGCGTCGGGGGGCAATGAAAAACTGTTTTTT
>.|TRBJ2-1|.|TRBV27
CASSPLGERGTYNEQFF
TGTGCCAGCTCACCCCTCGGCGAGAGAGGAACCTACAATGAGCAGTTCTTC
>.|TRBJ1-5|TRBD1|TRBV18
CASSRQGQNQPQHF
TGTGCCAGCTCACGACAGGGTCAGAATCAGCCCCAGCATTTT
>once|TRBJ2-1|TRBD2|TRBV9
CASSPLSGEDNEQFF
TGTGCCAGCAGCCCCCTTAGCGGGGAAGACAATGAGCAGTTCTTC
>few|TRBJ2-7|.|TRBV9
CASSVDGAGAYEQYF
TGTGCCAGCAGCGTAGATGGGGCGGGCGCCTACGAGCAGTACTTC
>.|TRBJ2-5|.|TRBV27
CASTTGIGETQYF
TGTGCCAGCACCACAGGGATCGGAGAGACCCAGTACTTC
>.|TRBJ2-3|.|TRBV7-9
CASSPKGPDTQYF
TGTGCCAGCAGCCCTAAGGGACCAGATACGCAGTATTTT
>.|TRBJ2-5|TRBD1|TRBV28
CASSFSGQGEETQYF
TGTGCCAGCAGTTTCTCGGGACAGGGAGAGGAGACCCAGTACTTC
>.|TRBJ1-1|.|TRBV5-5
CASSLDVGTTEAFF
TGTGCCAGCAGCTTAGATGTCGGGACCACTGAAGCTTTCTTT
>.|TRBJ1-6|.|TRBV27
CASGARSYNSPLHF
TGTGCCAGCGGGGCCAGGTCCTATAATTCACCCCTCCACTTT
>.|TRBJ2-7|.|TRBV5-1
CASSLALQGRRDEQYF
TGCGCCAGCAGCTTGGCCTTACAGGGGAGGAGAGACGAGCAGTACTTC
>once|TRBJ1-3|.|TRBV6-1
CASSEALRGSGNTIYF
TGTGCCAGCAGTGAAGCGCTTCGGGGCTCTGGAAACACCATATATTTT
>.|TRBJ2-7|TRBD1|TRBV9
CASSPGTGGSYEQYF
TGTGCCAGCAGCCCAGGGACAGGGGGTTCCTACGAGCAGTACTTC
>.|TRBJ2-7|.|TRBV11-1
CASSRGRRGEQYF
TGTGCCAGCAGCAGAGGACGGCGGGGCGAGCAGTACTTC
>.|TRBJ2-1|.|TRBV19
CASSIDTGVYNEQFF
TGTGCCAGTAGTATAGATACGGGAGTCTACAATGAGCAGTTCTTC
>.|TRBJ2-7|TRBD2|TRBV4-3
CASSQDFQRGTISYEQYF
TGCGCCAGCAGCCAAGATTTCCAGCGGGGGACAATCTCCTACGAGCAGTACTTC
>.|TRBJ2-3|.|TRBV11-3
CASSLEGLLSDTQYF
TGTGCCAGCAGCTTAGAAGGACTTTTGTCAGATACGCAGTATTTT
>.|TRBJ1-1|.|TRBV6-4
CASSELMNTEAFF
TGTGCCAGCTCTGAGTTGATGAACACTGAAGCTTTCTTT
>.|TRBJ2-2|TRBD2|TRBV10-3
CAIRTSGGAGELFF
TGTGCCATCAGGACTAGCGGGGGGGCCGGGGAGCTGTTTTTT
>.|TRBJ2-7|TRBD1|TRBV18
CASTLTGERAYEQYF
TGTGCCAGCACATTGACAGGGGAAAGGGCCTACGAGCAGTACTTC
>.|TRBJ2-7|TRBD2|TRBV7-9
CASSPPSGSGYEQYF
TGTGCCAGCAGCCCACCTAGCGGGAGTGGATACGAGCAGTACTTC
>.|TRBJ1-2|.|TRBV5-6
CASSLVGFQGGYTF
TGTGCCAGCAGCTTGGTGGGGTTCCAAGGGGGCTACACCTTC
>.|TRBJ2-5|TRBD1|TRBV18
CASSPGQGETQYF
TGTGCCAGCTCACCGGGACAGGGGGAGACCCAGTACTTC
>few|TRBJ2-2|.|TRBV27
CASRLGVGELFF
TGTGCCAGCCGGCTGGGGGTCGGGGAGCTGTTTTTT
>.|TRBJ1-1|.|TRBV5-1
CASSLGQMNTEAFF
TGCGCCAGCAGCTTGGGGCAAATGAACACTGAAGCTTTCTTT
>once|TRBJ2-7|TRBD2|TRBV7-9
CASSFGLADLDFEQYF
TGTGCCAGCAGCTTCGGACTAGCGGACCTCGATTTCGAGCAGTACTTC
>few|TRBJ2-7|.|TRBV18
CASSPPRPGAYEQYF
TGTGCCAGCTCACCACCGAGGCCGGGGGCCTACGAGCAGTACTTC
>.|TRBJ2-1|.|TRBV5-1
CASSSEGGRLVDNEQFF
TGCGCCAGCAGCTCGGAAGGGGGGCGGCTTGTGGACAATGAGCAGTTCTTC
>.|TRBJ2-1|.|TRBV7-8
CASSLDIGAFEQFF
TGTGCCAGCAGCTTAGATATAGGGGCTTTTGAGCAGTTCTTC
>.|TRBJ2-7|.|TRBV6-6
CASSRDGLGKEYF
TGTGCCAGCAGCAGGGACGGCCTCGGCAAGGAGTACTTC
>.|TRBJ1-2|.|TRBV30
CAWSQRGLYGYTF
TGTGCCTGGAGTCAGCGGGGACTCTATGGCTACACCTTC
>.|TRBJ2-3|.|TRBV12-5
CASGAYYLGADTQYF
TGTGCTAGTGGCGCATACTACCTAGGGGCAGATACGCAGTATTTT
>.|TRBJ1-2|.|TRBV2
CASSNPGYDGYTF
TGTGCCAGCAGTAATCCAGGGTACGATGGCTACACCTTC
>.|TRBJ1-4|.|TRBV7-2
CASSPQSAGLDEKLFF
TGTGCCAGCAGCCCGCAGTCGGCAGGATTAGATGAAAAACTGTTTTTT
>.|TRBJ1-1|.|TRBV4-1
CASSQVALASTAFF
TGCGCCAGCAGCCAAGTGGCCCTGGCCTCTACAGCTTTCTTT
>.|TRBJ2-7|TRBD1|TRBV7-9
CASSSTGEAYEQYF
TGTGCCAGCAGCTCGACAGGGGAGGCCTACGAGCAGTACTTC
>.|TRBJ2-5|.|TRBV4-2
CASSQGLPGETQYF
TGTGCCAGCAGCCAAGGTCTACCCGGAGAGACCCAGTACTTC
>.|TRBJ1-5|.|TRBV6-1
CASRTTAVTIMPQHF
TGTGCCAGCAGAACGACAGCAGTCACAATCATGCCCCAGCATTTT
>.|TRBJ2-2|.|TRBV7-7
CASSLSLADTGELFF
TGTGCCAGCAGCTTATCCTTAGCGGACACCGGGGAGCTGTTTTTT
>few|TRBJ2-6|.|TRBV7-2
CASSLTGSSGANVLTF
TGTGCCAGCAGCTTAACAGGGTCTTCTGGGGCCAACGTCCTGACTTTC
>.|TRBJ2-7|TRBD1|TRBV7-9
CASSSPGTGGREQYF
TGTGCCAGCAGCTCTCCCGGGACAGGGGGGCGCGAGCAGTACTTC
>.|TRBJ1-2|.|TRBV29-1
CSVEGGGYGYTF
TGCAGCGTTGAAGGAGGAGGATATGGCTACACCTTC
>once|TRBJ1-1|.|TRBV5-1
CASSLISGNTEAFF
TGCGCCAGCAGCTTGATATCAGGGAACACTGAAGCTTTCTTT
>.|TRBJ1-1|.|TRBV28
CASSFSAGAFF
TGTGCCAGCAGTTTTTCTGCGGGAGCTTTCTTT
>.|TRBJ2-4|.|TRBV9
CASSLRGTQF
TGTGCCAGCAGCCTTAGGGGAACACAGTTC
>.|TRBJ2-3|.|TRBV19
CASSISGGASTDTQYF
TGTGCCAGTAGTATAAGTGGCGGTGCTAGCACAGATACGCAGTATTTT